These 15 T cell receptor beta chains came from one sample sequenced in a study of regulatory T cells in long-lasting Graves disease. Building of the TCR beta libraries involved iRepertoire HTBI primers and Arm-PCR of CDR3 regions. TCRdb re-called the multiplex PCR reads through MiXCR, storing one row per CDR3 protein. The repertoire holds around 420,000 distinct CDR3 sequences, 14% to 15% seen once, with around 7.6% in the top ten. Regarding time point: newly diagnosed GD, antithyroid drugs for less than 3 months. There was RNA extracted from PBMCs, and the TCR library was made from it. The sample was also linked to a second study, of T cells in Graves' hyperthyroidism and ophthalmopathy.

Source: peripheral blood mononuclear cells (PBMCs), taken at new diagnosis, from a patient treated with antithyroid drugs. All receptors derive from a woman in her thirties or forties with Graves disease.

The table lists this clonotype with many counts. The chain employs TRBV29-1 and TRBJ2-3; D call uncertain. CDR1 and CDR2 from the germline V gene are SQVTM and ANQGSEA. The V gene lost 4 bases and the J gene lost 2 bases, with 13 bases spanning the gap. The CDR3 is 14 amino acids. The CDR3 region is CSVVVGSPTDTQYF. CDR3 DNA sequence: TGCAGCGTTGTGGTCGGCTCCCCCACAGATACGCAGTATTTT.

The chain is built from TRBV18 and TRBJ2-1; D call uncertain. V was cut by 6 bases and J by 4 bases, with 13 bases left in between. Germline V CDR1 and CDR2: KGHSH, LQKENI. The CDR3 consists of 14 residues. The CDR3 bases are TGTGCCAGCTCCCCAGGAATCAAATACAATGAGCAGTTCTTC. It specifies CASSPGIKYNEQFF.

This clonotype was counted at least ten times. V is TRBV28 and J is TRBJ2-5; TRBD2 matches at 11 bases. The CDR3 extends over 17 amino acids. Unmatched junction bases numbered 11, after V lost 5 bases and J lost 3 bases. The germline gives CDR1 MDHEN, CDR2 SYDVKM. DNA of the CDR3: TGTGCCAGCAGTGGCCCTAGCGGGAGGCCCCCGGAAGAGACCCAGTACTTC. The encoded protein is CASSGPSGRPPEETQYF.

This clonotype was detected many times. The rearrangement links TRBV18 to TRBJ2-1; 7 bases fit TRBD1. Unmatched junction bases numbered 5, after V lost 2 bases and J lost 4 bases. This CDR3 is built from 15 residues. Germline V gene data show CDR1 as KGHSH and CDR2 as LQKENI. The CDR3 is CASSPGTVLYNEQFF. The CDR3 DNA follows: TGTGCCAGCTCACCAGGGACAGTCCTATACAATGAGCAGTTCTTC.

Many counts were recorded for this clonotype. The chain employs TRBV9 and TRBJ2-1, with D possibly being TRBD2 (6 bases). The CDR3 is made up of 18 amino acids. The germline V gene has CDR1 SGDLS and CDR2 YYNGEE. Trimming shortened V by 4 bases and J by 1 base, and 21 bases separated the two germline ends. CDR3 DNA: TGTGCCAGCAGCAGCCTAGCGCGAGCCCGTCTGTCCTACAATGAGCAGTTCTTC. Translating gives CASSSLARARLSYNEQFF.

This clonotype was detected ten times or more. The chain couples TRBV10-3 to TRBJ2-1; 11 bases agree with TRBD2. CDR3 size: 13 residues. Germline assignment: CDR1 ENHRY and CDR2 SYGVKD. Trimming at V came to 8 bases and at J to 4 bases, leaving 1 base not matched to a gene. The DNA of the CDR3 is TGTGCCATCGGGACTAGCGGTTACAATGAGCAGTTCTTC. This codes for CAIGTSGYNEQFF.

This clonotype has a count of ten or more. This rearrangement joins TRBV12-3 or TRBV12-4 to TRBJ2-7; 11 nucleotides line up with TRBD2. Unmatched junction bases numbered 17, after V lost 5 bases and J lost 2 bases. This CDR3 has 19 amino acids. This CDR3 is CASSEGLAGSLGLAYEQYF. The CDR3 region has the DNA TGTGCCAGCAGTGAAGGACTAGCGGGCTCCCTGGGGTTGGCCTACGAGCAGTACTTC.

As to this clonotype: With a much larger clone just one base away, this may be a read error. This chain connects TRBV27 to TRBJ2-3; 12 bases are shared with TRBD1. The CDR3 covers 16 residues. V dropped 6 bases and J dropped 5; count of bases not matched to a gene: 9. Germline CDR1 is MNHEY and CDR2 is SMNVEV (reference sequence). CDR3 residues: CASRDLGTGGRDTQYF. The CDR3 bases are TGTGCCAGCAGAGATCTCGGGACAGGGGGCCGAGATACGCAGTATTTT.

About this clonotype itself: One junction end does not reproduce the germline sequence, and a read error may be involved. The CDR3 protein is CATSLQEILNTGELYF. The CDR3 region has the DNA TGTGCCACCTCACTTCAGGAGATCCTTAACACCGGGGAGCTGTATTTT. The chain joins TRBV18 to TRBJ2-2, with D tentatively TRBD2 (5 bases). This CDR3 has 16 amino acids. Germline V gene data show CDR1 as KGHSH and CDR2 as LQKENI.

This clonotype was counted many times. The chain has TRBV5-1 and TRBJ2-3, with 7 bases fitting TRBD2. Losses at the gene ends were 7 bases for V and 6 bases for J; bases not matched to a gene: 11. The CDR3 sequence is 14 residues long. The germline V gene encodes CDR1 SGHRS and CDR2 YFSETQ. The DNA for the CDR3 is TGCGCCAGCCGAGCGGGACCCGGCAGGGATACGCAGTATTTT. The encoded protein is CASRAGPGRDTQYF.

This clonotype was seen repeatedly, ten times or more. V gene TRBV5-1 combines with J gene TRBJ2-1; 7 bases agree with TRBD2. The CDR3 runs 15 residues. From germline, CDR1 is SGHRS and CDR2 YFSETQ. J was trimmed by 5 bases and V by 4 bases; bases with no gene match: 9. CDR3 sequence reads: CASSPWGREDNEQFF. CDR3 in DNA: TGCGCCAGCAGCCCTTGGGGGAGGGAGGACAATGAGCAGTTCTTC.

This rearrangement joins TRBV7-9 to TRBJ2-2; TRBD1 aligns across 8 bases. The V segment lost 6 bases and the J segment 6 bases; nucleotides outside the gene matches: 12. Germline V gene lookup returns CDR1 SEHNR and CDR2 FQNEAQ (reference sequence). There are 16 residues in the CDR3. As DNA, the CDR3 is TGTGCCAGCAGTCGGACACAGGGGGAATTAGCCGGGGAGCTGTTTTTT. This translates into CASSRTQGELAGELFF.

The chain has TRBV5-1 and TRBJ2-7; D possibly uses TRBD1 or TRBD2 (5 bases each). From germline, CDR1 is SGHRS and CDR2 YFSETQ. Trimming took 4 bases from V and 3 from J, leaving 11 bases between them. There are 13 residues in the CDR3. The CDR3 nucleotides are TGCGCCAGCAGCGAGGGGACCCTCTACGAGCAGTACTTC. As protein: CASSEGTLYEQYF.

This clonotype was observed at least ten times. V and J are TRBV11-3 and TRBJ2-1, with TRBD2 identical over 10 bases. The CDR3 is 17 amino acids. CDR1 and CDR2 (germline): SGHNT, YENEEA. Losses at the gene ends were 4 bases for V and 9 bases for J; bases not matched to a gene: 15. CDR3 sequence: CASSWASASGSSIEQFF. The CDR3 region has the DNA TGTGCCAGCAGCTGGGCGTCCGCTAGCGGGAGTTCGATTGAGCAGTTCTTC.

In this sample, this clonotype turned up many times. The V call is TRBV5-1, the J call TRBJ2-5, with TRBD2 identical over 7 bases. The junction had 11 bases not matched to a gene; V was cut back by 4 bases and J by 5 bases. Per the germline V gene, CDR1 is SGHRS and CDR2 is YFSETQ. The CDR3 is 15 amino acids. The CDR3 is CASSTRLAQRETQYF. CDR3 sequence (DNA): TGCGCCAGCAGCACCCGACTAGCCCAGAGGGAGACCCAGTACTTC. The full variable domain, rest sourced from reference TRBV5-1 and TRBJ2-5, is KAGVTQTPRYLIKTRGQQVTLSCSPISGHRSVSWYQQTPGQGLQFLFEYFSETQRNKGNFPGRFSGRQFSNSRSEMNVSTLELGDSALYLCASSTRLAQRETQYFGPGTRLLVL.